A single sample is the source of the 20 T cell receptor beta chains below, sequenced in a study of identical twins (TCRdb year 2016). Receptors were amplified or captured by 5' RACE. The sequencing machine was an Illumina HiSeq 2000. TCRdb handled the public reads itself, with Q25 trimming in fastp and clone calling in MiXCR, and kept productive beta chains. A single entry per CDR3 protein holds the most common genes and DNA from its merged rows. Here the sample has about 700,000 distinct CDR3 sequences; over 8.5% occur a single time. The ten largest make up roughly 0.9% of the sample. The same sample was also studied in work on yellow fever vaccine responses in identical twins.

The sample taken for sequencing was PBMCs. Receptors originate from a woman under 30 in good health.

The V gene is TRBV20-1, the J gene TRBJ1-4; D ambiguous. Germline V gene sequence: CDR1 DFQATT, CDR2 SNEGSKA (reference sequence). The CDR3 spans 12 residues. V was shortened by 3 bases and J by 8 bases, with 10 bases between the two germline ends. The CDR3 region has the DNA TGCAGTGCTAGGCCTGGAGGGGAAAAACTGTTTTTT. Its translation: CSARPGGEKLFF.

This clonotype was seen many times. This chain joins TRBV2 and TRBJ2-3, with 12 bases identical to TRBD2. Germline V lookup: CDR1 SNHLY, CDR2 FYNNEI. This CDR3 has 16 amino acids. The V and J ends lost 8 bases and 5 bases, in that order; junction bases with no gene match: 11. CDR3 protein: CASSSPSGGAVDTQYF. In DNA, the CDR3 is TGTGCCAGCTCCTCCCCTAGCGGGGGGGCAGTAGATACGCAGTATTTT. Full variable domain (outside the CDR3, taken from reference TRBV2 and TRBJ2-3): EPEVTQTPSHQVTQMGQEVILRCVPISNHLYFYWYRQILGQKVEFLVSFYNNEISEKSEIFDDQFSVERPDGSNFTLKIRSTKLEDSAMYFCASSSPSGGAVDTQYFGPGTRLTVL.

The rearrangement joins TRBV27 to TRBJ2-5; D possibly corresponds to TRBD1 (6 bases). The germline CDR1 and CDR2 sequences are MNHEY and SMNVEV (reference sequence). The CDR3 sequence is 16 residues long. Trimming cost V 5 bases and J 4 bases, with 20 bases left between them. The CDR3 DNA is TGTGCCAGCAGTAAGGCAGGAGATCTGGGGGCAGAGACCCAGTACTTC. Residues: CASSKAGDLGAETQYF.

The V call is TRBV6-2 or TRBV6-3, the J call TRBJ2-3, with unresolved D. Between the trimmed V and J ends, which lost 2 bases and 4 bases, there was a span of 13 bases. The V gene's germline CDR1 is MNHEY and CDR2 SVGEGT. The CDR3 is made up of 15 amino acids. This chain's CDR3 is CASSYGREDADTQYF. CDR3 DNA sequence: TGTGCCAGCAGTTACGGTCGAGAGGACGCAGATACGCAGTATTTT.

This clonotype was counted at least ten times. The chain uses TRBV7-6 and TRBJ2-2; tentative D call: TRBD2 (5 bases). Looked up from germline, CDR1 is SGHVS and CDR2 is FNYEAQ. This CDR3 comprises 13 residues. Deletions cut 8 bases from V and 4 bases from J, with 11 bases between. CDR3 nucleotides: TGTGCCAGCCGCCGCGCGGGCACCGGGGAGCTGTTTTTT. This gives the protein CASRRAGTGELFF. The variable domain in full, with the rest retrieved from reference TRBV7-6 and TRBJ2-2, is GAGVSQSPRYKVTKRGQDVALRCDPISGHVSLYWYRQALGQGPEFLTYFNYEAQQDKSGLPNDRFSAERPEGSISTLTIQRTEQRDSAMYRCASRRAGTGELFFGEGSRLTVL.

The chain uses TRBV20-1 and TRBJ2-3, with D possibly called TRBD1 or TRBD2 (7 bases each). Germline CDR1 is DFQATT and CDR2 is SNEGSKA (reference sequence). Trimming stripped 6 bases from V and 3 bases from J, with 13 bases between. The CDR3 covers 13 residues. The CDR3 protein is CSAFQGGTDTQYF. CDR3 DNA: TGCAGTGCCTTCCAGGGGGGGACAGATACGCAGTATTTT.

This sequence joins TRBV23-1 and TRBJ2-3; 8 bases align to TRBD1. TRBV23-1 is labeled an ORF, and its function is uncertain. There are 16 residues in the CDR3. V dropped 3 bases and J dropped 4; count of bases not matched to a gene: 9. The chain's CDR3 is CASSHADRVKSDTQYF. Here the CDR3 DNA reads TGCGCCAGCAGTCACGCGGACAGGGTGAAGTCAGATACGCAGTATTTT.

The chain couples TRBV5-1 to TRBJ2-1; 9 positions agree with TRBD1. Unmatched junction bases numbered 10, after V lost 3 bases and J lost 6 bases. Germline values: CDR1 SGHRS, CDR2 YFSETQ. CDR3 length: 16 residues. The CDR3, as DNA: TGCGCCAGCAGCTACGGGACAGGGTCGGTGGGCAATGAGCAGTTCTTC. It translates to CASSYGTGSVGNEQFF.

There are a few counts of this clonotype. The V gene is TRBV20-1, the J gene TRBJ2-3; the D call may be TRBD1 or TRBD2 (5 bases each). The CDR3 runs 19 residues. Trimming removed 3 bases at V and 7 bases at J, with 32 bases between. The V gene's germline CDR1 is DFQATT and CDR2 SNEGSKA (reference sequence). The CDR3 is CSARILDSLLGNPMNTQYF. The CDR3 DNA is TGCAGTGCTAGGATACTAGACAGCCTCCTAGGGAACCCAATGAATACGCAGTATTTT.

This clonotype has at least ten counts. The CDR3 bases are TGTGCCAGCAGCGTAGATCTAGCGGTGCCTGGGGGGCAGTTCTTC. Translated: CASSVDLAVPGGQFF. The gene calls are TRBV9 and TRBJ2-1; 7 bases agree with TRBD2. This CDR3 is 15 amino acids long. V shed 0 bases, J shed 12 bases, and the junction held 12 bases outside the gene matches. CDR1 and CDR2 (germline): SGDLS, YYNGEE.

This clonotype was detected ten times or more. J is TRBJ2-5 and V is TRBV5-1; D gene ambiguous. The V gene's germline CDR1 is SGHRS and CDR2 YFSETQ. The V end lost 1 base, the J end lost 3 bases, and 10 bases lay between the germline ends. The CDR3 has 14 residues. The CDR3 here is CASSLRDLKETQYF. The CDR3 nucleotides read TGCGCCAGCAGCTTGCGTGATCTCAAAGAGACCCAGTACTTC. Looking up the rest from reference TRBV5-1 and TRBJ2-5 gives the full variable domain: KAGVTQTPRYLIKTRGQQVTLSCSPISGHRSVSWYQQTPGQGLQFLFEYFSETQRNKGNFPGRFSGRQFSNSRSEMNVSTLELGDSALYLCASSLRDLKETQYFGPGTRLLVL.

This clonotype was found a few times. The CDR3 nucleotides are TGTGCCAGCAGCTTGGCCGAATTGAGACTAGCTAATACCGGGGAGCTGTTTTTT. This gives the protein CASSLAELRLANTGELFF. J is TRBJ2-2 and V is TRBV5-6; 7 bases line up with TRBD2. The CDR3 contains 18 residues. Trimming cost V 0 bases and J 5 bases; bases outside gene matches: 13. The germline CDR1 and CDR2 sequences are SGHDT and YYEEEE.

The table lists this clonotype with a few counts. CDR3 nucleotides: TGTGCCACCAGATCAAGGGCCCACGAGCAGTACTTC. This encodes CATRSRAHEQYF. This chain joins TRBV6-5 and TRBJ2-7; D remains unclear. Germline CDR1 MNHEY, CDR2 SVGAGI. CDR3 length: 12 amino acids. Trimming took 10 bases from V and 5 from J, leaving 15 bases between them.

This clonotype was recorded many times. J is TRBJ2-1 and V is TRBV10-3; weak D call: TRBD1 (5 bases). The length of the CDR3 is 14 residues. Germline CDR1 and CDR2: ENHRY and SYGVKD. The V end lost 6 bases, the J end lost 2 bases, and 11 bases lay between the germline ends. DNA of the CDR3: TGTGCCATCAGGACAGACAGTCCCTACAATGAGCAGTTCTTC. It is translated as CAIRTDSPYNEQFF.

This clonotype has more than one count but fewer than ten. This rearrangement joins TRBV25-1 to TRBJ2-3; D unresolved. The germline V gene encodes CDR1 MGHDK and CDR2 SYGVNS. Trimming took off 5 bases at V and 8 bases at J, with 11 bases between the two ends. The length of the CDR3 is 12 residues. For the CDR3, the DNA is TGTGCCAGCAGTCAACTGGCCGGTACGCAGTATTTT. It translates to CASSQLAGTQYF.

The chain carries TRBV5-1 and TRBJ2-5; 10 bases line up with TRBD1. The CDR3 length is 18 residues. V dropped 2 bases and J dropped 5; count of bases not matched to a gene: 15. CDR1 SGHRS and CDR2 YFSETQ come from the germline V gene. The CDR3 coding sequence is TGCGCCAGCAGCTTCCGGGACAGGGGCGTGGGGGTTGATGAGACCCAGTACTTC. Amino acids: CASSFRDRGVGVDETQYF.

This clonotype was detected many times. V is TRBV10-3 and J is TRBJ2-7, with a possible D match to TRBD1 (6 bases). Deletions cut 6 bases from V and 5 bases from J, with 11 bases between. The germline CDR1 and CDR2 sequences are ENHRY and SYGVKD. The CDR3 has 12 amino acids. The CDR3 reads CAIREQGDEQYF. For the CDR3, the DNA is TGTGCCATCAGAGAACAGGGAGACGAGCAGTACTTC.

The chain has TRBV5-5 and TRBJ1-2; maybe TRBD1 (6 bases). Germline lookup yields CDR1 SGHKS and CDR2 YYEKEE (reference sequence). Trimming took off 4 bases at V and 6 bases at J, with 25 bases between the two ends. CDR3 size: 17 residues. The CDR3 loop reads CASSSSREGGSRHGYTF. In DNA form, the CDR3 reads TGTGCCAGCAGCAGCTCCCGAGAGGGGGGGTCCAGGCATGGCTACACCTTC.

This clonotype occurred many times. This chain connects TRBV27 to TRBJ2-1; D ambiguous. V lost 0 bases to trimming and J lost 7 bases, with 10 bases between them. The CDR3 has 14 residues. CDR1 is MNHEY, CDR2 SMNVEV, per germline (reference sequence). The CDR3 DNA sequence: TGTGCCAGCAGTTTATCGGCTCTCGGGAATGAGCAGTTCTTC. This translates into CASSLSALGNEQFF.

The V call is TRBV5-1, the J call TRBJ1-1, with D hard to call. Deletions cut 0 bases from V and 3 bases from J, with 6 bases between. Germline loops: CDR1 SGHRS, CDR2 YFSETQ. CDR3 size: 13 residues. Written as DNA, the CDR3 is TGCGCCAGCAGCTTGGCCGGGCACACTGAAGCTTTCTTT. Encoded protein: CASSLAGHTEAFF.